Listed below are T cell receptor beta chains from one sample, sequenced in a study of shared clonotypes between healthy human individuals. Here immunoSEQ multiplex PCR was the method, and the copy in TCRdb shows in-frame clones only, minus some. The table has roughly 2.2 million clones, around 90% seen once; the top ten hold 0.37%. Sequencing was performed on naive CD4+ T cells from PBMCs. Receptor source: a man aged 18 to 29 in good health. Some clones in this sample may be carry-over from other donors' samples. Both conserved end residues are part of each CDR3. D genes are given only for firm matches. Where a row states a size, it is once, few, many or the class of an expanded clone; other rows omit it.

V gene: TRBV28
D gene: -
J gene: TRBJ2-2
clone size: -
CDR3 protein: CASRGTLNTGELFF
CDR3 DNA: TGTGCCAGCAGGGGGACTTTGAACACCGGGGAGCTGTTTTTT

V gene: TRBV28
D gene: TRBD1
J gene: TRBJ2-3
clone size: -
CDR3 protein: CASSRPTGGLGDTQYF
CDR3 DNA: TGTGCCAGCAGCCGACCAACAGGGGGCCTCGGAGATACGCAGTATTTT

V gene: TRBV5-4
D gene: -
J gene: TRBJ2-1
clone size: -
CDR3 protein: CASSLRREAYNEQFF
CDR3 DNA: TGTGCCAGCAGCTTGCGGAGGGAGGCTTACAATGAGCAGTTCTTC

V gene: TRBV5-1
D gene: TRBD2
J gene: TRBJ2-1
clone size: once
CDR3 protein: CASSWGTSGPYNEQFF
CDR3 DNA: TGCGCCAGCAGCTGGGGGACTAGCGGACCTTACAATGAGCAGTTCTTC

V gene: TRBV4-1
D gene: TRBD2
J gene: TRBJ2-7
clone size: -
CDR3 protein: CASSQEGRGAGSPYEQYF
CDR3 DNA: TGCGCCAGCAGCCAAGAAGGGCGAGGAGCGGGATCACCCTACGAGCAGTACTTC

V gene: TRBV30
D gene: -
J gene: TRBJ2-7
clone size: -
CDR3 protein: CAWSVDITQYF
CDR3 DNA: TGTGCCTGGAGTGTGGACATCACGCAGTACTTC

V gene: TRBV9
D gene: -
J gene: TRBJ2-6
clone size: -
CDR3 protein: CASSPPQGSGANVLTF
CDR3 DNA: TGTGCCAGCAGCCCCCCCCAGGGGAGCGGGGCCAACGTCCTGACTTTC

V gene: TRBV5-1
D gene: -
J gene: TRBJ2-5
clone size: -
CDR3 protein: CASSLGTLETQYF
CDR3 DNA: TGCGCCAGCAGCTTAGGCACTCTCGAGACCCAGTACTTC

V gene: TRBV10-3
D gene: -
J gene: TRBJ2-7
clone size: -
CDR3 protein: CAIRNWTTYEQYF
CDR3 DNA: TGTGCCATCAGAAACTGGACTACCTACGAGCAGTACTTC

V gene: TRBV4-1
D gene: TRBD1
J gene: TRBJ1-4
clone size: -
CDR3 protein: CASSANRGPNEKLFF
CDR3 DNA: TGCGCCAGCAGCGCGAACAGGGGGCCTAATGAAAAACTGTTTTTT

V gene: TRBV28
D gene: TRBD2
J gene: TRBJ2-7
clone size: -
CDR3 protein: CASIPSGSIPYEQYF
CDR3 DNA: TGTGCCAGCATTCCTAGCGGGAGTATACCCTACGAGCAGTACTTC

V gene: TRBV5-4
D gene: TRBD2
J gene: TRBJ2-3
clone size: -
CDR3 protein: CASSTGGGIVTDTQYF
CDR3 DNA: TGTGCCAGCAGCACCGGGGGGGGAATTGTCACAGATACGCAGTATTTT

V gene: TRBV27
D gene: -
J gene: TRBJ1-1
clone size: -
CDR3 protein: CASSSLGTEAFF
CDR3 DNA: TGTGCCAGCAGTTCCCTGGGCACTGAAGCTTTCTTT

V gene: TRBV15
D gene: -
J gene: TRBJ2-3
clone size: -
CDR3 protein: CATRQGTTDTQYF
CDR3 DNA: TGTGCCACCCGGCAGGGAACCACAGATACGCAGTATTTT

V gene: TRBV30
D gene: -
J gene: TRBJ1-5
clone size: -
CDR3 protein: CAWSQKGTAELPQHF
CDR3 DNA: TGTGCCTGGAGCCAAAAAGGGACCGCCGAATTGCCCCAGCATTTT

V gene: TRBV9
D gene: TRBD2
J gene: TRBJ2-1
clone size: -
CDR3 protein: CASSVIAGNEQFF
CDR3 DNA: TGTGCCAGCAGCGTTATAGCGGGTAATGAGCAGTTCTTC

V gene: TRBV5-6
D gene: TRBD1
J gene: TRBJ1-2
clone size: -
CDR3 protein: CASSLRRGEDRIYGYTF
CDR3 DNA: TGTGCCAGCAGCTTGAGAAGAGGGGAGGACAGGATCTATGGCTACACCTTC

V gene: TRBV5-4
D gene: -
J gene: TRBJ2-3
clone size: -
CDR3 protein: CASSLEVSTDTQYF
CDR3 DNA: TGTGCCAGCAGCTTGGAGGTTTCCACAGATACGCAGTATTTT

V gene: TRBV4-1
D gene: -
J gene: TRBJ1-1
clone size: few
CDR3 protein: CASKIDGMNTEAFF
CDR3 DNA: TGCGCCAGCAAGATAGACGGGATGAACACTGAAGCTTTCTTT

V gene: TRBV25-1
D gene: -
J gene: TRBJ2-7
clone size: -
CDR3 protein: CASSGQWSYEQYF
CDR3 DNA: TGTGCCAGCAGTGGTCAGTGGTCCTACGAGCAGTACTTC

V gene: TRBV6-5
D gene: -
J gene: TRBJ1-5
clone size: few
CDR3 protein: CASQRDGDQPQHF
CDR3 DNA: TGTGCCAGCCAGAGGGATGGGGATCAGCCCCAGCATTTT

V gene: TRBV6-1
D gene: -
J gene: TRBJ2-7
clone size: -
CDR3 protein: CASSKGGDTAYEQYF
CDR3 DNA: TGTGCCAGCAGTAAGGGGGGGGACACCGCCTACGAGCAGTACTTC

V gene: TRBV19
D gene: -
J gene: TRBJ1-4
clone size: -
CDR3 protein: CASGLLGEKLFF
CDR3 DNA: TGTGCGTCGGGACTCCTGGGGGAAAAACTGTTTTTT

V gene: TRBV19
D gene: -
J gene: TRBJ2-6
clone size: -
CDR3 protein: CASSMGSGANVLTF
CDR3 DNA: TGTGCCAGTAGTATGGGCTCTGGGGCCAACGTCCTGACTTTC

V gene: TRBV18
D gene: -
J gene: TRBJ2-7
clone size: -
CDR3 protein: CASSPARQGGSEQYF
CDR3 DNA: TGTGCCAGCTCACCCGCGCGCCAGGGGGGCAGCGAGCAGTACTTC

V gene: TRBV19
D gene: -
J gene: TRBJ2-2
clone size: -
CDR3 protein: CASSIDSNTGELFF
CDR3 DNA: TGTGCCAGTAGTATAGATTCAAACACCGGGGAGCTGTTTTTT

V gene: TRBV7-9
D gene: TRBD2
J gene: TRBJ2-7
clone size: -
CDR3 protein: CASSLAGGLGEQYF
CDR3 DNA: TGTGCCAGCAGCCTAGCGGGAGGCTTGGGCGAGCAGTACTTC

V gene: TRBV28
D gene: TRBD2
J gene: TRBJ2-5
clone size: -
CDR3 protein: CASSFGLAGGQETQYF
CDR3 DNA: TGTGCCAGCAGTTTTGGACTAGCGGGAGGCCAAGAGACCCAGTACTTC

V gene: TRBV5-4
D gene: -
J gene: TRBJ2-7
clone size: once
CDR3 protein: CASSLVGFEQYF
CDR3 DNA: TGTGCCAGCAGCTTGGTTGGGTTCGAGCAGTACTTC

V gene: TRBV5-5
D gene: TRBD1
J gene: TRBJ1-2
clone size: -
CDR3 protein: CASSLAGQGIYGYTF
CDR3 DNA: TGTGCCAGCAGCTTGGCGGGACAGGGGATTTATGGCTACACCTTC

V gene: TRBV6-5
D gene: TRBD1
J gene: TRBJ2-1
clone size: once
CDR3 protein: CASSYWAGGFNEQFF
CDR3 DNA: TGTGCCAGCAGTTACTGGGCAGGGGGCTTCAATGAGCAGTTCTTC

V gene: TRBV4-1
D gene: -
J gene: TRBJ2-2
clone size: -
CDR3 protein: CASSHPGSNTGELFF
CDR3 DNA: TGCGCCAGCAGCCATCCAGGGTCGAACACCGGGGAGCTGTTTTTT

V gene: TRBV5-4
D gene: -
J gene: TRBJ2-7
clone size: -
CDR3 protein: CASSLVDSSYEQYF
CDR3 DNA: TGTGCCAGCAGCTTGGTGGACAGTTCCTACGAGCAGTACTTC

V gene: TRBV6-5
D gene: -
J gene: TRBJ2-7
clone size: -
CDR3 protein: CASSYSTRNYEQYF
CDR3 DNA: TGTGCCAGCAGTTACTCCACTAGGAACTACGAGCAGTACTTC

V gene: TRBV6-5
D gene: -
J gene: TRBJ1-2
clone size: few
CDR3 protein: CASSYRQLYGYTF
CDR3 DNA: TGTGCCAGCAGTTACCGGCAGCTCTATGGCTACACCTTC

V gene: TRBV6-6
D gene: TRBD1
J gene: TRBJ1-4
clone size: once
CDR3 protein: CASSHLRDRGLGKLFF
CDR3 DNA: TGTGCCAGCAGTCACCTCCGGGACAGGGGGTTGGGTAAACTGTTTTTT

V gene: TRBV7-9
D gene: -
J gene: TRBJ2-3
clone size: -
CDR3 protein: CASTVWGQGLLTDTQYF
CDR3 DNA: TGTGCCAGCACCGTTTGGGGCCAGGGCCTCCTCACAGATACGCAGTATTTT

V gene: TRBV28
D gene: TRBD2
J gene: TRBJ2-1
clone size: -
CDR3 protein: CASSSEREWQFF
CDR3 DNA: TGTGCCAGCAGTTCCGAGCGGGAGTGGCAGTTCTTC

V gene: TRBV10-3
D gene: TRBD2
J gene: TRBJ2-1
clone size: -
CDR3 protein: CAISESASGRAGEQFF
CDR3 DNA: TGTGCCATCAGTGAGTCGGCTAGCGGGAGGGCTGGTGAGCAGTTCTTC

V gene: TRBV10-3
D gene: -
J gene: TRBJ1-2
clone size: few
CDR3 protein: CAISESSEDGYTF
CDR3 DNA: TGTGCCATCAGTGAGTCAAGCGAGGATGGCTACACCTTC

V gene: TRBV29-1
D gene: -
J gene: TRBJ2-3
clone size: -
CDR3 protein: CSVDGARGTSTDTQYF
CDR3 DNA: TGCAGCGTTGATGGGGCTAGGGGGACTAGCACAGATACGCAGTATTTT

V gene: TRBV27
D gene: -
J gene: TRBJ2-5
clone size: -
CDR3 protein: CASSGGGETQYF
CDR3 DNA: TGTGCCAGCAGCGGTGGGGGGGAGACCCAGTACTTC